This TCR beta chain was observed in a study of early T cells in non-severe SARS-CoV-2 infection. Study as a whole: Unpaired chains resulted from sequencing bulk RNA of unsorted whole blood.

Individual cDNA molecules received unique molecular identifiers. TCRdb redid the calling of the 5' RACE reads with MiXCR, one entry per CDR3 protein. The sample lists 80,000 to 100,000 distinct CDR3 sequences; 11% were seen once. CDR3 length: 14 residues. V was cut by 7 bases and J by 2 bases, with 15 bases left in between. Looked up from germline, CDR1 is SGHTA and CDR2 is FQGNSA. The receptor's source is an adult who was a healthcare worker with PCR-confirmed SARS-CoV-2 infection or an uninfected control (not recorded which). The sample here was whole blood, taken at baseline. V and J are TRBV7-2 and TRBJ2-7, with a possible D match to TRBD2 (6 bases). CDR3 nucleotides: TGTGCCAGCACCCTAACGACTAGGACCTACGAGCAGTACTTC. Translation: CASTLTTRTYEQYF.